This TCR beta chain was recovered during a study of PD-1 blockade in classical Hodgkin lymphoma. Some clones are missing from TCRdb's copy, which holds only in-frame ones; the method was immunoSEQ multiplex PCR. The sample records about 90,000 clones, 83% being singletons. Time point reported: cycle 4 day 1 (C4D1), after 6 weeks of nivolumab. Relapse was seen in all patients after autologous stem cell transplantation, and brentuximab vedotin exposure was variable. The CDR3 is made up of 16 amino acids. Trimming took 4 bases from V and 5 from J; bases not matched to a gene: 7. Germline V gene lookup returns CDR1 SGHRS and CDR2 YFSETQ.

The source material was peripheral blood mononuclear cells (PBMCs), sampled before the fourth cycle of nivolumab. The receptor was isolated from a human donor with classical Hodgkin lymphoma. The rearrangement joins TRBV5-1 to TRBJ2-2; the match to TRBD2 covers 11 bases. CDR3 bases: TGCGCCAGCAGCGAAGTAGCGGGAGGGCGGACCGGGGAGCTGTTTTTT. It codes for CASSEVAGGRTGELFF.